This T cell receptor (beta chain) comes out of a study of long-term antiretroviral therapy in people with HIV. Study-wide points: Subsequent to ART, diversity was augmented yet persisted below that of transplant donor controls.

This CDR3 has 13 residues. Deletions cut 0 bases from V and 0 bases from J, with 5 bases between. Germline assignment: CDR1 GTSNPN and CDR2 SVGIG (reference sequence). The libraries were made with immunoSEQ v3.0 at survey level. The protocol was immunoSEQ multiplex PCR, while the TCRdb copy is restricted to in-frame clones and leaves out a portion. The table shows over 40,000 clones, with about 95% occurring only once. Concerning this clone: Its antigen is not known.

Each HIV participant was treated in the United States. This receptor was obtained from a man in his thirties or forties with HIV. The sample in question was unsorted PBMCs, obtained roughly 9.5 years after starting antiretroviral therapy. The V and J genes are TRBV30 and TRBJ1-1; D call uncertain. This chain's CDR3 is CAWSVFLNTEAFF. CDR3 bases: TGTGCCTGGAGTGTATTCCTGAACACTGAAGCTTTCTTT.